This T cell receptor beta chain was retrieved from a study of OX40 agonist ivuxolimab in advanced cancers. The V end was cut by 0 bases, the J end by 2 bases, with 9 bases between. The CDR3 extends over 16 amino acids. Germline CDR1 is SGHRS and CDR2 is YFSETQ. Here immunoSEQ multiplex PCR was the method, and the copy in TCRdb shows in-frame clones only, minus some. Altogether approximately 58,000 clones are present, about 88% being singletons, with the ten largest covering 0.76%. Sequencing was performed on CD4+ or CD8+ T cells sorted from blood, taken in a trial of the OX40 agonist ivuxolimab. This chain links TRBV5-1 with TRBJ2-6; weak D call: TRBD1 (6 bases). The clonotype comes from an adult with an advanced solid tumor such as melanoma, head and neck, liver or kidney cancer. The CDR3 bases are TGCGCCAGCAGCTTGGATGGGACAACTGGGGCCAACGTCCTGACTTTC. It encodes CASSLDGTTGANVLTF.